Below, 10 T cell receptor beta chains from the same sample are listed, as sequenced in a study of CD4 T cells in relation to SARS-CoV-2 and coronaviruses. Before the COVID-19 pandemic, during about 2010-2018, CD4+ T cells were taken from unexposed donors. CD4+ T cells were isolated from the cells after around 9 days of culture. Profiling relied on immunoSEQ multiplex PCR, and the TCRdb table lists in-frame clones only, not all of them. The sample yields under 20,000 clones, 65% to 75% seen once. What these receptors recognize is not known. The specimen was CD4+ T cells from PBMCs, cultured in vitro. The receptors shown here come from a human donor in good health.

In nucleotides, the CDR3 is TGTGCCAGCAGTCCCATCCCCCTAGCGTACTCCTACAATGAGCAGTTCTTC. Translation gives CASSPIPLAYSYNEQFF. The chain carries TRBV27 and TRBJ2-1, with TRBD2 as a possible D gene (6 bases). In germline, CDR1 is MNHEY, CDR2 SMNVEV (reference sequence). V dropped 5 bases and J dropped 0 bases, with 17 bases sitting between them. The CDR3 sequence is 17 residues long.

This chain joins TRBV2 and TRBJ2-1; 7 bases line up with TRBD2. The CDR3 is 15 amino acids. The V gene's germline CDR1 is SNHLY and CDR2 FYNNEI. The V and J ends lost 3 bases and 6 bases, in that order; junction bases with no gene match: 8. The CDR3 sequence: CASSDSASGFNEQFF. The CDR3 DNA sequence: TGTGCCAGCAGTGACTCGGCTAGCGGATTCAATGAGCAGTTCTTC.

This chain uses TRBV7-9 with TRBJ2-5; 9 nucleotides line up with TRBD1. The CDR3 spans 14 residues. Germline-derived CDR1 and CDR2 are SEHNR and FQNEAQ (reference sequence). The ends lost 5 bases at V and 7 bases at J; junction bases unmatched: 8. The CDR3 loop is CASSQGQGLGTQYF. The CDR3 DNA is TGTGCCAGCAGCCAGGGACAGGGCTTAGGGACCCAGTACTTC.

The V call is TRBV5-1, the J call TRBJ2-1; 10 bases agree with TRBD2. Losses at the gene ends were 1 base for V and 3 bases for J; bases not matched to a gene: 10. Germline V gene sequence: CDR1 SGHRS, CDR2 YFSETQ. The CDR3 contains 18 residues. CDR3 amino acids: CASSLWASGSIGYNEQFF. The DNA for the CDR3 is TGCGCCAGCAGCTTGTGGGCTAGCGGGAGTATAGGCTACAATGAGCAGTTCTTC.

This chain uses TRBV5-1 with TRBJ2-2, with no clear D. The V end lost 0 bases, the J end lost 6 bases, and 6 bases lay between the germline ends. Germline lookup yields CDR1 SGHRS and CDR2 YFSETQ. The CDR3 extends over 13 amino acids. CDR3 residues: CASSLEVSGELFF. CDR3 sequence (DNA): TGCGCCAGCAGCTTGGAGGTTTCCGGGGAGCTGTTTTTT.

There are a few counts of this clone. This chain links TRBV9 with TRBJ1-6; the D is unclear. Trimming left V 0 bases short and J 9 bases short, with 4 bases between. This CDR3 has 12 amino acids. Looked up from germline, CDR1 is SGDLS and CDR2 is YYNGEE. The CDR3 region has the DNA TGTGCCAGCAGCGTAGAGGGTTCACCCCTCCACTTT. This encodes CASSVEGSPLHF.

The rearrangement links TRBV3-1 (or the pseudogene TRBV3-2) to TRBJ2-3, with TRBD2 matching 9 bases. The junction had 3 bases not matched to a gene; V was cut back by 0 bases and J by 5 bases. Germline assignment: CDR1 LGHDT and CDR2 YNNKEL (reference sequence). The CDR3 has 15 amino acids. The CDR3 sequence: CASSQESGRKDTQYF. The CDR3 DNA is TGTGCCAGCAGCCAAGAAAGCGGGAGGAAAGATACGCAGTATTTT.

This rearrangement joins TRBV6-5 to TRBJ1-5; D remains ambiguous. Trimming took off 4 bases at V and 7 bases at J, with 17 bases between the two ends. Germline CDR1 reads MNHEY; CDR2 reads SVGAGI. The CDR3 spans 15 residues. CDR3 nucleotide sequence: TGTGCCAGCAGTTTTACATGGACGTCCGACCAGCCCCAGCATTTT. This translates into CASSFTWTSDQPQHF.

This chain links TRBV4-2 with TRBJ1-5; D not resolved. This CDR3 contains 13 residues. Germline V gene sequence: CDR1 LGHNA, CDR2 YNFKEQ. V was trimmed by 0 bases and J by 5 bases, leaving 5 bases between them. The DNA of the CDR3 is TGTGCCAGCAGCCAAGACGGTGATCAGCCCCAGCATTTT. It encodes CASSQDGDQPQHF.

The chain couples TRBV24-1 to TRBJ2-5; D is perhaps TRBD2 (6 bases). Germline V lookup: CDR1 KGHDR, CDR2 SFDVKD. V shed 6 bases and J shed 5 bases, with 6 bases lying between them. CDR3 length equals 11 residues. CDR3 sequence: CATSREETQYF. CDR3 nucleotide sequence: TGTGCCACCAGTCGGGAGGAGACCCAGTACTTC.